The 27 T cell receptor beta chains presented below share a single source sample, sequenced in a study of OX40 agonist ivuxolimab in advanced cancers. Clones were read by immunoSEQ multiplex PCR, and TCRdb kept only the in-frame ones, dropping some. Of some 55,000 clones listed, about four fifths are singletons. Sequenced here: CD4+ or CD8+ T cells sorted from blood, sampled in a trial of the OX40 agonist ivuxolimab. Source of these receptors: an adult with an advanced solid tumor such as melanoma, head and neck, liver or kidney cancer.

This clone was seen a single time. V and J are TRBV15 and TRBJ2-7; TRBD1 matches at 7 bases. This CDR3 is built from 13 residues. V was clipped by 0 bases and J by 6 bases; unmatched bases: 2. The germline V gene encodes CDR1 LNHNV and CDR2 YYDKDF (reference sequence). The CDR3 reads CATSRDRGFEQYF. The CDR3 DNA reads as TGTGCCACCAGCAGAGACAGGGGGTTCGAGCAGTACTTC.

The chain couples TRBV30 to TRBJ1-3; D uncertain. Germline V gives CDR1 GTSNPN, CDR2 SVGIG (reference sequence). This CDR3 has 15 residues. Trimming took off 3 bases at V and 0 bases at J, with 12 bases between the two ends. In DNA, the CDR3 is TGTGCCTGGAGGGGTCGGATGAACTCTGGAAACACCATATATTTT. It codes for CAWRGRMNSGNTIYF.

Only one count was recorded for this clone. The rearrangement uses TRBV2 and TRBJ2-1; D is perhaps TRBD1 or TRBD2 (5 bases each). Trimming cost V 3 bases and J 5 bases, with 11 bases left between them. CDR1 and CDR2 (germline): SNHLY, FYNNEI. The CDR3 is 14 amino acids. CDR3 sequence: CASSDVGRNNEQFF. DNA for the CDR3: TGTGCCAGCAGTGATGTGGGACGGAACAATGAGCAGTTCTTC.

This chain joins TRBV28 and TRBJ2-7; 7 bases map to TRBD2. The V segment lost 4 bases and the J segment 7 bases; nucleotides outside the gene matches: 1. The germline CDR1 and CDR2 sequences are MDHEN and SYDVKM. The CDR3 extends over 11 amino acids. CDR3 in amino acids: CASSWGGEQYF. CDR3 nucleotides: TGTGCCAGCAGTTGGGGGGGAGAGCAGTACTTC. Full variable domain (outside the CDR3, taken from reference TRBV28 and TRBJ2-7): DVKVTQSSRYLVKRTGEKVFLECVQDMDHENMFWYRQDPGLGLRLIYFSYDVKMKEKGDIPEGYSVSREKKERFSLILESASTNQTSMYLCASSWGGEQYFGPGTRLTVT.

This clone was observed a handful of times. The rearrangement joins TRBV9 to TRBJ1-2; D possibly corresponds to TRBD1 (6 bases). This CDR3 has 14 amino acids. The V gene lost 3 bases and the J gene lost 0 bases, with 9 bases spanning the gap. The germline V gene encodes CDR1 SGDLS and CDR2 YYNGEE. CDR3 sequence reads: CASSAGVANYGYTF. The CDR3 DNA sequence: TGTGCCAGCAGCGCAGGGGTCGCTAACTATGGCTACACCTTC.

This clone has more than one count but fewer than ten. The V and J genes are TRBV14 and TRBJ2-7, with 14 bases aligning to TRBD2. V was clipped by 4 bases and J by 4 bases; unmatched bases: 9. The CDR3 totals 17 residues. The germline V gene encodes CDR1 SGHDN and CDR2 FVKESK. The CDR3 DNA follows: TGTGCCAGCAGCCCGTCGAGGGGACTAGCGGGAGTTTACGAGCAGTACTTC. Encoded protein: CASSPSRGLAGVYEQYF.

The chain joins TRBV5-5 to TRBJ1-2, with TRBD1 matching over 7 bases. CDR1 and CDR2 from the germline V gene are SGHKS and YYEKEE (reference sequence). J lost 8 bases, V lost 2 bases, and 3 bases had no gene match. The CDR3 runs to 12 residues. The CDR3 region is CASSFWTGGYTF. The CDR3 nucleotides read TGTGCCAGCAGCTTTTGGACAGGCGGCTACACCTTC.

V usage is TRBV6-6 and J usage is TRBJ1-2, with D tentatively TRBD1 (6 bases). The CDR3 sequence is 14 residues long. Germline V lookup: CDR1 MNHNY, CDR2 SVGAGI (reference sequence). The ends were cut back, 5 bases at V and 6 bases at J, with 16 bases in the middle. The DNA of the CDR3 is TGTGCCAGCAGTAAACTGCAGGGGAACGATGGCTACACCTTC. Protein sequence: CASSKLQGNDGYTF.

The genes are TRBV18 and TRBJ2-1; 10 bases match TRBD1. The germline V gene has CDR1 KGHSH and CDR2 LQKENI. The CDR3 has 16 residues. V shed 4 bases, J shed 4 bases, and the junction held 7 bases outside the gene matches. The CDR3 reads CASSRSTGGAYNEQFF. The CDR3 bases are TGTGCCAGCTCACGCTCGACAGGGGGCGCATACAATGAGCAGTTCTTC.

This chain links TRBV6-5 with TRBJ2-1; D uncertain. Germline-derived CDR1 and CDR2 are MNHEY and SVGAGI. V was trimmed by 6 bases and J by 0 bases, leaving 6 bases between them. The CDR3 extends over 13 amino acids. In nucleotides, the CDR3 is TGTGCCAGCAGGGCCGCCTCCTACAATGAGCAGTTCTTC. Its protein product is CASRAASYNEQFF.

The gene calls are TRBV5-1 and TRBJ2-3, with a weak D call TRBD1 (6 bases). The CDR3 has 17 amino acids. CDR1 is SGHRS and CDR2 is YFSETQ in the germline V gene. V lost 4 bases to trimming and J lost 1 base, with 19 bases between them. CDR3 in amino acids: CASSIMPQGSGTDTQYF. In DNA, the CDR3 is TGCGCCAGCAGCATAATGCCTCAGGGGTCGGGCACAGATACGCAGTATTTT.

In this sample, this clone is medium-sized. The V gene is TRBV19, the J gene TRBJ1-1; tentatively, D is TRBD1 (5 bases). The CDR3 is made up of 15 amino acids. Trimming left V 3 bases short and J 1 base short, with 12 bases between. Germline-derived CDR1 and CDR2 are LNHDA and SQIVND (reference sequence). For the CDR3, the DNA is TGTGCCAGTAGTATCGCGGGGGACCGGAACACTGAAGCTTTCTTT. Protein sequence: CASSIAGDRNTEAFF. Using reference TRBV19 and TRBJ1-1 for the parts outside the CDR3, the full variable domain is DGGITQSPKYLFRKEGQNVTLSCEQNLNHDAMYWYRQDPGQGLRLIYYSQIVNDFQKGDIAEGYSVSREKKESFPLTVTSAQKNPTAFYLCASSIAGDRNTEAFFGQGTRLTVV.

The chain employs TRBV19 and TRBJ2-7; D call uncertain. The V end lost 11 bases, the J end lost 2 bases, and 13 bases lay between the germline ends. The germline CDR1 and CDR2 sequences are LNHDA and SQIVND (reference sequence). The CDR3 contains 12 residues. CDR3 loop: CAGAPIAYEQYF. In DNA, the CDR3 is TGTGCCGGAGCCCCGATCGCCTACGAGCAGTACTTC.

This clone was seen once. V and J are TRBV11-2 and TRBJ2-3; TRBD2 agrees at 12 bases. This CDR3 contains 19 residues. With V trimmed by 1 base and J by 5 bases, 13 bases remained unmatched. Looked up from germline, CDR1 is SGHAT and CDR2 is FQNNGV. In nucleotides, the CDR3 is TGTGCCAGCAGCTTAGTATGGGGGTCTAGCGGGAGGGCCAGAGATACGCAGTATTTT. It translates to CASSLVWGSSGRARDTQYF.

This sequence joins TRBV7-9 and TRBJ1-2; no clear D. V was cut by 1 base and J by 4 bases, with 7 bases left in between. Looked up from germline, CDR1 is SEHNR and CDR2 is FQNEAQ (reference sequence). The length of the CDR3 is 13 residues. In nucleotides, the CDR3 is TGTGCCAGCAGCTTAGAAGGCGTCTATGGCTACACCTTC. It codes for CASSLEGVYGYTF.

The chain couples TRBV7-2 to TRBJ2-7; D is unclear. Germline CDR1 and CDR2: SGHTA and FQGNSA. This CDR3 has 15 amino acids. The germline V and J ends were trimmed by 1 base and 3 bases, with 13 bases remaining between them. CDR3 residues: CASSLESGQDYEQYF. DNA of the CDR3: TGTGCCAGCAGCTTAGAGTCTGGCCAAGACTACGAGCAGTACTTC.

The CDR3 region is CASSQRGSGANVLTF. The DNA of the CDR3 is TGTGCCAGCAGCCAGAGGGGGTCTGGGGCCAACGTCCTGACTTTC. The chain recombines TRBV7-9 with TRBJ2-6; TRBD1 is a possible D gene (6 bases). V was shortened by 5 bases and J by 1 base, with 9 bases between the two germline ends. There are 15 residues in the CDR3. CDR1 and CDR2 from the germline V gene are SEHNR and FQNEAQ (reference sequence).

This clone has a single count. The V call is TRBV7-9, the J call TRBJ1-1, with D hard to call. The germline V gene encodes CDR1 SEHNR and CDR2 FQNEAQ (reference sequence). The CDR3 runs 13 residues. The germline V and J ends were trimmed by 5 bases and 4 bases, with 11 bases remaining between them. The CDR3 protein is CASSPSVGTEAFF. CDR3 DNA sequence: TGTGCCAGCAGCCCCTCGGTTGGCACTGAAGCTTTCTTT.

The chain's CDR3 is CASSINTNTEAFF. CDR3 bases: TGTGCCAGTAGTATAAACACCAACACTGAAGCTTTCTTT. This sequence joins TRBV19 and TRBJ1-1; the D is unclear. CDR1 and CDR2 from the germline V gene are LNHDA and SQIVND (reference sequence). CDR3 length equals 13 residues. Trimming removed 2 bases from V and 2 bases from J, with 6 bases in between.

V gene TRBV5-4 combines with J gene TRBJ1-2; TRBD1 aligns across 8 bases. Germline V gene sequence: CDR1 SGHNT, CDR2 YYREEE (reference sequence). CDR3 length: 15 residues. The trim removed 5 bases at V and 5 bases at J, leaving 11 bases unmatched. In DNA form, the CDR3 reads TGTGCCAGCAGTCAGGGACAGGCTCTAGTGTATGGCTACACCTTC. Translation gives CASSQGQALVYGYTF.

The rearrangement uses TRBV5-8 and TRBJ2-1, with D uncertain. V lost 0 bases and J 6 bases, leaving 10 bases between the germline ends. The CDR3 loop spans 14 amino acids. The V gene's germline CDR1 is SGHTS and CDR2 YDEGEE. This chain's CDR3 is CASSLVRGTNEQFF. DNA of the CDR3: TGTGCCAGCAGCTTGGTTCGAGGAACCAATGAGCAGTTCTTC.

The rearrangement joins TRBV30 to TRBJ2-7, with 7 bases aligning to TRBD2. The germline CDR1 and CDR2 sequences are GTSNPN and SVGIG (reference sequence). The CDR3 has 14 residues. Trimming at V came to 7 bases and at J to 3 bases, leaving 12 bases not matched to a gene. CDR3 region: CAFSQMGGIYEQYF. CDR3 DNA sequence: TGTGCCTTTTCCCAGATGGGGGGGATCTACGAGCAGTACTTC.

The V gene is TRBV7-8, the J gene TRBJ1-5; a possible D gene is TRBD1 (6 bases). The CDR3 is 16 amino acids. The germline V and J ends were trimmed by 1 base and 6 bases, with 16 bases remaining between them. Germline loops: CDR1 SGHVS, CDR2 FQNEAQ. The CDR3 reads CASSLVKRTESQPQHF. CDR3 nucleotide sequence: TGTGCCAGCAGCTTAGTTAAGAGGACAGAAAGTCAGCCCCAGCATTTT.

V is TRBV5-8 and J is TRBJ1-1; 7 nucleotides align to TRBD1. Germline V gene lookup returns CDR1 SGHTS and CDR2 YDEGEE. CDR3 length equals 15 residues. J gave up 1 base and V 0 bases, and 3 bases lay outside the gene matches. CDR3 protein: CASSLEGAANTEAFF. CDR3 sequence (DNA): TGTGCCAGCAGCTTGGAGGGGGCGGCGAACACTGAAGCTTTCTTT.

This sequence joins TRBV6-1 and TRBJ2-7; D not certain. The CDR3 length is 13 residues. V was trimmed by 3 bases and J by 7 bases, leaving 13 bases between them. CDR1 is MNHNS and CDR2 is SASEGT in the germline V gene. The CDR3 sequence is CASSENLGWEQYF. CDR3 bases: TGTGCCAGCAGTGAGAATCTAGGGTGGGAGCAGTACTTC.

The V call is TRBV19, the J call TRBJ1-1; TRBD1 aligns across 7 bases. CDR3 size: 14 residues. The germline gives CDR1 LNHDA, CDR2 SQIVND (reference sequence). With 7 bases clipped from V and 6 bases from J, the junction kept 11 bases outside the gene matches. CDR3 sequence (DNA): TGTGCCAGTAAGGTCGCAGGGGGGAGGGCTGAAGCTTTCTTT. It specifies CASKVAGGRAEAFF.

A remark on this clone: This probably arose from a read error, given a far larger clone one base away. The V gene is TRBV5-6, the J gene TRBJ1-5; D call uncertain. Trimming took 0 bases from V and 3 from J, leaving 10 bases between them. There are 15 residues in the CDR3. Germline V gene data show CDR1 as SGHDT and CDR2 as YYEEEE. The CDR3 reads CASSLVSGLNQPQHF. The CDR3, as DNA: TGTGCCAGCAGCTTGGTATCCGGGCTCAATCAGCCCCAGCATTTT.